The clone carrying this T cell receptor (beta chain) was counted once. The target antigen is unknown. The assay was immunoSEQ multiplex PCR, and TCRdb's table has in-frame clones only and misses some. The repertoire holds 77,000 or so clones, with approximately 95% as singletons. The data were obtained in a study of OX40 agonist ivuxolimab in advanced cancers. The germline V and J ends were trimmed by 5 bases and 5 bases, with 11 bases remaining between them. The germline V gene has CDR1 SGHTA and CDR2 FQGTGA. The CDR3 has 13 amino acids. Study findings and constraints: Within 6 weeks, CD4+ and CD8+ blood T cells expanded clonally at 0.1 to 3.0 mg/kg.

The sequenced sample was CD4+ or CD8+ T cells sorted from blood, obtained in a trial of the OX40 agonist ivuxolimab. The clonotype originates from an adult with an advanced solid tumor such as melanoma, head and neck, liver or kidney cancer. The chain couples TRBV7-3 to TRBJ2-3; D gene unclear. In DNA form, the CDR3 reads TGTGCCAGCAGCGCCGAGGTCGTAGATACGCAGTATTTT. Translated, it gives CASSAEVVDTQYF.